These 14 T cell receptor beta chains were sequenced from one sample in a study of cytotoxic CD8 clonotypes in ibrutinib-treated CLL. Assay used: immunoSEQ multiplex PCR; TCRdb lists only in-frame clones, some missing. The sample contains some 130,000 clones, around 93% of which appear only once. Sequencing was performed on PBMCs, taken after 12 months of ibrutinib treatment. The receptors stem from a human donor with chronic lymphocytic leukemia.

This clone is a singleton in its sample. The CDR3 DNA follows: TGTGCCAGCAGCCCCTCGACAGGCCACGAGCAGTACTTC. Amino acid sequence: CASSPSTGHEQYF. This chain links TRBV7-9 with TRBJ2-7, with a weak D call TRBD1 (6 bases). V was shortened by 5 bases and J by 5 bases, with 13 bases between the two germline ends. CDR3 length: 13 residues. Germline V lookup: CDR1 SEHNR, CDR2 FQNEAQ (reference sequence).

J is TRBJ2-2 and V is TRBV7-3; a weak D match, TRBD2 (6 bases). Per germline, CDR1 SGHTA and CDR2 FQGTGA. The ends were cut back, 5 bases at V and 4 bases at J, with 14 bases in the middle. CDR3 length: 15 amino acids. The CDR3 spells CASSPGLGGTGELFF. The CDR3 DNA is TGTGCCAGCAGCCCCGGACTGGGGGGCACCGGGGAGCTGTTTTTT.

This chain connects TRBV30 to TRBJ1-3; D is uncertain. V dropped 0 bases and J dropped 4 bases, with 10 bases sitting between them. Germline values: CDR1 GTSNPN, CDR2 SVGIG (reference sequence). The CDR3 runs to 14 residues. CDR3: CAWSVPGTGNTIYF. The CDR3 DNA follows: TGTGCCTGGAGTGTACCAGGTACGGGAAACACCATATATTTT.

This rearrangement joins TRBV9 to TRBJ2-3; D is tentatively TRBD1 or TRBD2 (6 bases each). Trimming shortened V by 1 base and J by 1 base, and 13 bases separated the two germline ends. CDR1 is SGDLS, CDR2 YYNGEE, per germline. The CDR3 loop spans 16 amino acids. The DNA of the CDR3 is TGTGCCAGCAGCGTAATACCCGGGGGCGGCACAGATACGCAGTATTTT. Its protein product is CASSVIPGGGTDTQYF.

On this clone: A junction boundary mismatches the germline segment, possibly from a read error. This chain uses TRBV6-5 with TRBJ1-1; no reliable D call. Germline V CDR1 and CDR2: MNHEY, SVGAGI. This CDR3 spans 12 amino acids. CDR3 protein: CASISERPEAFF. CDR3 bases: TGTGCCAGCATTAGTGAGCGCCCTGAGGCTTTCTTT.

This chain connects TRBV28 to TRBJ1-1, with TRBD1 matching over 7 bases. J lost 7 bases, V lost 6 bases, and 11 bases had no gene match. Germline CDR1 is MDHEN and CDR2 is SYDVKM. The CDR3 runs 14 residues. The CDR3 protein is CASSRILTGLEAFF. The CDR3 DNA is TGTGCCAGCAGCCGTATACTGACAGGGCTTGAAGCTTTCTTT.

The rearrangement links TRBV6-5 to TRBJ2-5; D tentatively fits TRBD1 or TRBD2 (5 bases each). The CDR3 has 14 amino acids. With 2 bases removed from V and 5 bases from J, the gap between germline ends came to 12 bases. CDR1 is MNHEY, CDR2 SVGAGI, per germline. The CDR3 coding sequence is TGTGCCAGCAGTTACACCCTGGGACGGGAGACCCAGTACTTC. Translated, it gives CASSYTLGRETQYF.

The chain has TRBV4-1 and TRBJ1-5; 10 bases align to TRBD1. CDR3 size: 15 residues. The V gene end was trimmed by 4 bases and the J gene end by 1 base; junction bases not matched to a gene: 1. Germline V lookup: CDR1 MGHRA, CDR2 YSYEKL. CDR3 amino acids: CASSPDRGSNQPQHF. CDR3 coding DNA: TGCGCCAGCAGCCCGGACAGGGGGAGCAATCAGCCCCAGCATTTT.

This clone was counted only a few times. V and J are TRBV28 and TRBJ1-2; D remains unclear. The CDR3 is 12 amino acids. V was pared by 5 bases and J by 4 bases, with 8 bases between. Germline CDR1 MDHEN, CDR2 SYDVKM. This chain's CDR3 is CASSVSSYGYTF. CDR3 nucleotide sequence: TGTGCCAGCAGTGTATCGAGCTATGGCTACACCTTC.

This chain links TRBV9 with TRBJ2-5; 9 bases line up with TRBD2. Looked up from germline, CDR1 is SGDLS and CDR2 is YYNGEE. The CDR3 covers 15 residues. Trimming cost V 0 bases and J 5 bases; bases outside gene matches: 5. The DNA for the CDR3 is TGTGCCAGCAGCGTAGGGCTAGCGGGACTGGAGACCCAGTACTTC. Protein sequence: CASSVGLAGLETQYF.

The chain couples TRBV5-1 to TRBJ2-2; D is unclear. The germline V and J ends were trimmed by 2 bases and 4 bases, with 9 bases remaining between them. CDR3 length: 14 residues. The germline V gene has CDR1 SGHRS and CDR2 YFSETQ. Here the CDR3 reads CASSLEVTTGELFF. The CDR3 DNA follows: TGCGCCAGCAGCTTAGAAGTCACCACCGGGGAGCTGTTTTTT. Complete variable domain (other parts from reference TRBV5-1 and TRBJ2-2): KAGVTQTPRYLIKTRGQQVTLSCSPISGHRSVSWYQQTPGQGLQFLFEYFSETQRNKGNFPGRFSGRQFSNSRSEMNVSTLELGDSALYLCASSLEVTTGELFFGEGSRLTVL.

A note on this clone: Distinct nucleotide sequences in the sample also encode this CDR3. The chain combines TRBV28 with TRBJ1-5; no firm D call. Per the germline V gene, CDR1 is MDHEN and CDR2 is SYDVKM. The CDR3 length is 11 residues. V lost 6 bases and J 4 bases, leaving 4 bases between the germline ends. CDR3 sequence: CASSLNQPQHF. The CDR3, as DNA: TGTGCCAGCAGCTTGAATCAGCCCCAGCATTTT.

This chain connects TRBV6-5 to TRBJ1-5, with D possibly TRBD1 on 5 matching bases. V lost 6 bases to trimming and J lost 5 bases, with 11 bases between them. CDR3 length: 13 residues. Germline CDR1 is MNHEY and CDR2 is SVGAGI. The CDR3 region is CASRREQDQPQHF. In nucleotides, the CDR3 is TGTGCCAGCAGGAGGGAACAGGATCAGCCCCAGCATTTT.

The CDR3 reads CASSLAGTGANEQFF. Here the CDR3 DNA reads TGTGCCAGCAGCTTAGCCGGGACAGGGGCAAATGAGCAGTTCTTC. The chain has TRBV7-2 and TRBJ2-1, with 10 nucleotides matching TRBD1. This CDR3 has 15 residues. Trimming cost V 0 bases and J 7 bases; bases outside gene matches: 3. In germline, CDR1 is SGHTA, CDR2 FQGNSA. The full variable domain, with the rest looked up from reference TRBV7-2 and TRBJ2-1, is GAGVSQSPSNKVTEKGKDVELRCDPISGHTALYWYRQSLGQGLEFLIYFQGNSAPDKSGLPSDRFSAERTGGSVSTLTIQRTQQEDSAVYLCASSLAGTGANEQFFGPGTRLTVL.